Below, 9 T cell receptor beta chains from the same sample are listed, as sequenced in a study of blood T cell repertoires in COVID-19. This table comes from immunoSEQ multiplex PCR, and its TCRdb copy is limited to in-frame clones, with some not included. The sample lists more than 20,000 clones, around 79% occurring once. The sequencing input was peripheral blood. Receptors originate from a man older than 75 with active or convalescent COVID-19.

The chain combines TRBV6-2 or TRBV6-3 with TRBJ2-2; 8 positions agree with TRBD1. CDR1 and CDR2 (germline): MNHEY, SVGEGT. CDR3 size: 15 residues. Losses at the gene ends were 5 bases for V and 1 base for J; bases not matched to a gene: 3. The DNA for the CDR3 is TGTGCCAGCAGTACTGACAGGGGGAACACCGGGGAGCTGTTTTTT. This gives the protein CASSTDRGNTGELFF.

The genes are TRBV2 and TRBJ1-2; no reliable D call. This CDR3 has 13 amino acids. Germline V gene lookup returns CDR1 SNHLY and CDR2 FYNNEI. Deletions cut 7 bases from V and 3 bases from J, with 12 bases between. The CDR3 sequence is CASNLRRDYGYTF. CDR3 sequence (DNA): TGTGCCAGCAACCTAAGGAGGGACTATGGCTACACCTTC. Looking up the rest from reference TRBV2 and TRBJ1-2 gives the full variable domain: EPEVTQTPSHQVTQMGQEVILRCVPISNHLYFYWYRQILGQKVEFLVSFYNNEISEKSEIFDDQFSVERPDGSNFTLKIRSTKLEDSAMYFCASNLRRDYGYTFGSGTRLTVV.

Only a few counts were recorded for this clone. The chain has TRBV9 and TRBJ2-7; 10 nucleotides agree with TRBD1. The CDR3 is 15 residues long. CDR1 is SGDLS, CDR2 YYNGEE, per germline. The J segment lost 5 bases and the V segment lost 4 bases, leaving 9 bases of the junction unmatched. CDR3 sequence (DNA): TGTGCCAGCAGCCCCGGGACAGGGGAATACCACGAGCAGTACTTC. It codes for CASSPGTGEYHEQYF. The full variable domain, completed using reference TRBV9 and TRBJ2-7, is DSGVTQTPKHLITATGQRVTLRCSPRSGDLSVYWYQQSLDQGLQFLIQYYNGEERAKGNILERFSAQQFPDLHSELNLSSLELGDSALYFCASSPGTGEYHEQYFGPGTRLTVT.

V usage is TRBV19 and J usage is TRBJ2-1, with 14 bases identical to TRBD2. J gave up 7 bases and V 7 bases, and 6 bases lay outside the gene matches. The CDR3 is 15 residues long. Germline V gene lookup returns CDR1 LNHDA and CDR2 SQIVND (reference sequence). CDR3 loop: CASTPGLAGGNEQFF. CDR3 nucleotide sequence: TGTGCCAGTACCCCCGGACTAGCGGGGGGTAATGAGCAGTTCTTC. The whole variable domain, remainder taken from reference TRBV19 and TRBJ2-1, is DGGITQSPKYLFRKEGQNVTLSCEQNLNHDAMYWYRQDPGQGLRLIYYSQIVNDFQKGDIAEGYSVSREKKESFPLTVTSAQKNPTAFYLCASTPGLAGGNEQFFGPGTRLTVL.

The chain joins TRBV20-1 to TRBJ2-1; 8 nucleotides align to TRBD2. The CDR3 sequence is 15 residues long. V trimming: 5 bases; J trimming: 6 bases; junction bases outside the gene matches: 12. CDR1 is DFQATT, CDR2 SNEGSKA, per germline (reference sequence). CDR3 nucleotide sequence: TGCAGTGCTGGTGGGGCGGGAGGAGGAGGCAATGAGCAGTTCTTC. Its translation: CSAGGAGGGGNEQFF.

For the CDR3, the DNA is TGTGCCAGCTCACCGGGCGAGGGGGTTGGTCAGCCCCAGCATTTT. Translating gives CASSPGEGVGQPQHF. The chain is built from TRBV18 and TRBJ1-5; perhaps TRBD1 as D (6 bases). Germline-derived CDR1 and CDR2 are KGHSH and LQKENI. V shed 3 bases and J shed 6 bases, with 15 bases lying between them. CDR3 length: 15 amino acids.

The rearrangement links TRBV12-3 or TRBV12-4 to TRBJ2-7; a weak D match, TRBD1 (6 bases). The CDR3 is made up of 13 amino acids. Trimming took off 6 bases at V and 0 bases at J, with 9 bases between the two ends. The CDR3 nucleotides read TGTGCCAGCAGGGGACACAGCTCCTACGAGCAGTACTTC. Protein product: CASRGHSSYEQYF.

This rearrangement joins TRBV4-3 to TRBJ2-4; 8 positions match TRBD2. The V segment lost 6 bases and the J segment 2 bases; nucleotides outside the gene matches: 9. The CDR3 sequence is 16 residues long. Germline V gene lookup returns CDR1 LGHNA and CDR2 YSLEER. CDR3 region: CASSDSGSGSKNIQYF. DNA for the CDR3: TGCGCCAGCAGTGACAGCGGGAGCGGGTCCAAAAACATTCAGTACTTC.

The sample holds a few counts of this clone. The chain carries TRBV9 and TRBJ2-1; possibly TRBD2 for D (7 bases). Germline lookup yields CDR1 SGDLS and CDR2 YYNGEE. This CDR3 contains 14 residues. Trimming removed 0 bases at V and 7 bases at J, with 11 bases between. The CDR3 reads CASSVAGGRNEQFF. CDR3 in DNA: TGTGCCAGCAGCGTAGCGGGGGGCAGGAATGAGCAGTTCTTC.